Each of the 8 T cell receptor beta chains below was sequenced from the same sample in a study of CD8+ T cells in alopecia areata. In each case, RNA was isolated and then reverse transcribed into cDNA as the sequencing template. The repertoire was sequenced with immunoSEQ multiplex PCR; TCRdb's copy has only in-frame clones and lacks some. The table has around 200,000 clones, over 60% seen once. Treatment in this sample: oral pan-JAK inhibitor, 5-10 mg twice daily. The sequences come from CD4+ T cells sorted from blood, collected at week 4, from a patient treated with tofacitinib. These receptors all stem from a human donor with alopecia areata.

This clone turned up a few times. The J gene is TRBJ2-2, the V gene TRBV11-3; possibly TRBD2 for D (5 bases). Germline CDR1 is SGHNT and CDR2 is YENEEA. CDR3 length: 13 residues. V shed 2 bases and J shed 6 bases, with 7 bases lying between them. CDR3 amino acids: CASSLNGAGELFF. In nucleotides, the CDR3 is TGTGCCAGCAGCTTAAACGGGGCCGGGGAGCTGTTTTTT.

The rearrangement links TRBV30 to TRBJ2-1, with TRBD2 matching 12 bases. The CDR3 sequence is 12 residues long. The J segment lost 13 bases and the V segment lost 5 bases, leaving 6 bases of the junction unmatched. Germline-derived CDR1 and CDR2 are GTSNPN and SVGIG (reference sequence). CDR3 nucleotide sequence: TGTGCCTGGGGACTAGCGGGGAACAGACAGTTCTTC. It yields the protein CAWGLAGNRQFF.

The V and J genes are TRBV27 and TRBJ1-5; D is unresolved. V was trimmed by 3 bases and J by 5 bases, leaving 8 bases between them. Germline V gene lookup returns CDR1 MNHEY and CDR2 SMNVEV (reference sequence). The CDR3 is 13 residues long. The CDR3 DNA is TGTGCCAGCAGTTTGGCCTTTGATCAGCCCCAGCATTTT. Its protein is CASSLAFDQPQHF.

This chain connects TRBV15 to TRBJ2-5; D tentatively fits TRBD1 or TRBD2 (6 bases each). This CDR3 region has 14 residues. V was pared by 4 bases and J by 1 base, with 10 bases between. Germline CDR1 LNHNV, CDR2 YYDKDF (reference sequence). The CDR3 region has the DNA TGTGCCACCAGCATCGGGGGCCGCCAAGAGACCCAGTACTTC. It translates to CATSIGGRQETQYF.

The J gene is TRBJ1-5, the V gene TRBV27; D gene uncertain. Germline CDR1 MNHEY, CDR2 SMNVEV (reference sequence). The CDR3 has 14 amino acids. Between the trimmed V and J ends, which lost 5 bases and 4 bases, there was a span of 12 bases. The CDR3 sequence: CASSEMVGNQPQHF. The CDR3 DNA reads TGTGCCAGCAGTGAAATGGTGGGGAATCAGCCCCAGCATTTT.

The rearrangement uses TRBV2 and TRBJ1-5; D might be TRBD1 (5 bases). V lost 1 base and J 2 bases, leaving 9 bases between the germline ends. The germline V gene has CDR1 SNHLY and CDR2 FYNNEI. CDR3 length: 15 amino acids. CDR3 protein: CASSEEGRGNQPQHF. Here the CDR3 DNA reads TGTGCCAGCAGTGAAGAGGGGAGGGGCAATCAGCCCCAGCATTTT.

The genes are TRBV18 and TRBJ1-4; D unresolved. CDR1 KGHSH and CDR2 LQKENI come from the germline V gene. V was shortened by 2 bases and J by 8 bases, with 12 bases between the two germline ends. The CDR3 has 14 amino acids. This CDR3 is CASSPDLDGEKLFF. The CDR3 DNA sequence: TGTGCCAGCTCACCAGATTTGGACGGAGAAAAACTGTTTTTT.

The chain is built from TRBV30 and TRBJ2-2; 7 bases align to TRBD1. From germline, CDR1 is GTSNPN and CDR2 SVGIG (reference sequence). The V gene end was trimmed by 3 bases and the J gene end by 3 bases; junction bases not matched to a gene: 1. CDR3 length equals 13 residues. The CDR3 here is CAWRGQHTGELFF. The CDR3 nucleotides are TGTGCCTGGAGGGGACAGCACACCGGGGAGCTGTTTTTT. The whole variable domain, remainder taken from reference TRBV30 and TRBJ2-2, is SQTIHQWPATLVQPVGSPLSLECTVEGTSNPNLYWYRQAAGRGLQLLFYSVGIGQISSEVPQNLSASRPQDRQFILSSKKLLLSDSGFYLCAWRGQHTGELFFGEGSRLTVL.